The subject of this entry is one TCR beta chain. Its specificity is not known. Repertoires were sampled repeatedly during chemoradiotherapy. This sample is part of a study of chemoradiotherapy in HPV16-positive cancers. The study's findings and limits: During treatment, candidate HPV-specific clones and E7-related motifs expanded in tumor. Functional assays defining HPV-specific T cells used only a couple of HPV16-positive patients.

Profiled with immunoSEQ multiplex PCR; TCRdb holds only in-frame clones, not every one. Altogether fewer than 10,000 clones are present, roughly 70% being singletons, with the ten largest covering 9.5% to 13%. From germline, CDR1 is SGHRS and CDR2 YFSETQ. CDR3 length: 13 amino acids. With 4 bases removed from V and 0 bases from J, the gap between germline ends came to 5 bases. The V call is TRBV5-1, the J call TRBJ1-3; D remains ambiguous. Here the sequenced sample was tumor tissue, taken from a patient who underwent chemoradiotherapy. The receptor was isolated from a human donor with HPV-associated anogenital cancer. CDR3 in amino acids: CASSESSGNTIYF. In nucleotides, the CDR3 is TGCGCCAGCAGCGAAAGCTCTGGAAACACCATATATTTT.